The clone carrying this T cell receptor beta chain was observed a few times. The CDR3 has 17 residues. Germline trimming cut 2 bases from V and 7 bases from J; bases unmatched to any gene: 14. Per germline, CDR1 DFQATT and CDR2 SNEGSKA (reference sequence). Every donor gave roughly 9.6 milliliters of peripheral blood. The sample originates from a study of blood T cells in healthy people across ages. Alongside a J-beta primer mix, a sample-barcoded 5' primer served in a second PCR lasting about 7 to 11 cycles. Researchers report that a template-switch adaptor with 12 random nucleotides tagged each cDNA molecule. TCRdb itself ran the 5' RACE reads through MiXCR, one entry per CDR3 protein. The sample includes 1.5 million to 2 million distinct CDR3 sequences, about 28% seen only once; the top ten take about 7.7%.

J is TRBJ2-1 and V is TRBV20-1, with 10 nucleotides matching TRBD1. This clonotype was sampled from a woman aged 25 to 39 in good health. Sample: blood. CDR3 residues: CSARTRRQGAFVNEQFF. The CDR3 region has the DNA TGCAGTGCTAGAACCCGCCGACAGGGGGCCTTCGTAAATGAGCAGTTCTTC.